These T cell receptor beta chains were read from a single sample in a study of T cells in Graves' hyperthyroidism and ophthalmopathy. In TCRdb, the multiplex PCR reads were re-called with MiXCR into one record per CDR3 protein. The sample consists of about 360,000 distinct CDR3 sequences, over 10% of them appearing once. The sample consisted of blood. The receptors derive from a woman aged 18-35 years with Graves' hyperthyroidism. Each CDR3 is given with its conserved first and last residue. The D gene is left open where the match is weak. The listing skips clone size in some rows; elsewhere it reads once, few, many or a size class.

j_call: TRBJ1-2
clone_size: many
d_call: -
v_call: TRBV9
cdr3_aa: CASSPIGRYRANYGYTF
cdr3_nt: TGTGCCAGCAGCCCGATCGGAAGGTACAGAGCTAACTATGGCTACACCTTC

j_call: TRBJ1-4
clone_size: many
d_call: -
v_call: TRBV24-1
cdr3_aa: CATSAGGAGEKLFF
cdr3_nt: TGTGCCACCAGTGCTGGGGGCGCCGGTGAAAAACTGTTTTTT

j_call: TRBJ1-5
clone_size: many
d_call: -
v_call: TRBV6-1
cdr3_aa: CASSGVSNQPQHF
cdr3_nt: TGTGCCAGCAGCGGAGTCAGCAATCAGCCCCAGCATTTT

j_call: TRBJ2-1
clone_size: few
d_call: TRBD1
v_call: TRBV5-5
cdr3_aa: CASSVQGRERFF
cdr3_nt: TGTGCCAGCAGCGTACAGGGGCGTGAGCGGTTCTTC

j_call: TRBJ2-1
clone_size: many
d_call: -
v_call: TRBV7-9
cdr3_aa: CASRRDSSYNEQFF
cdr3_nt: TGTGCCAGCAGGCGGGACTCCTCCTACAATGAGCAGTTCTTC

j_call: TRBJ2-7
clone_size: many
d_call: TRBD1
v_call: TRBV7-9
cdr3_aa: CASSPPRQGQADYEQYF
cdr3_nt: TGTGCCAGCAGCCCACCCCGGCAGGGACAGGCTGACTACGAGCAGTACTTC

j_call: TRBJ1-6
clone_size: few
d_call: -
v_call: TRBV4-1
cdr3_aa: CASSRDSALHF
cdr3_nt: TGCGCCAGCAGCCGAGACTCAGCCCTCCACTTT

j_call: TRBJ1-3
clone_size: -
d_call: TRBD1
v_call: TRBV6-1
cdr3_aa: CASSEAQGEHSGNTIYF
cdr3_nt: TGTGCCAGCAGTGAAGCCCAGGGGGAACACTCTGGAAACACCATATATTTT

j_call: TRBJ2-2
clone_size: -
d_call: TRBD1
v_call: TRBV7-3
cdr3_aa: CASSLGTAANTGELFF
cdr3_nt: TGTGCCAGCAGCTTGGGGACAGCGGCGAACACCGGGGAGCTGTTTTTT

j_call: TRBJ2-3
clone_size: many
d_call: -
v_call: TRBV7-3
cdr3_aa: CASSLTDGSTDTQYF
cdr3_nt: TGTGCCAGCAGCTTAACCGACGGAAGCACAGATACGCAGTATTTT

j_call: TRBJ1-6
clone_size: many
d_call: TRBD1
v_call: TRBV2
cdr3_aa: CASSERRGGTGDGPLHF
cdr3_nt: TGTGCCAGCAGTGAAAGGCGGGGGGGGACAGGCGATGGACCCCTCCACTTT

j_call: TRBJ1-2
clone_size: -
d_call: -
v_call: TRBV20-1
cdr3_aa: CSAREQGFPTYTF
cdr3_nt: TGCAGTGCTAGAGAACAGGGATTCCCTACCTACACCTTC

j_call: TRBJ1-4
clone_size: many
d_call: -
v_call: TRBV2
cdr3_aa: CASSERGLGNEKLFF
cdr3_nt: TGTGCCAGCAGTGAACGGGGGCTCGGTAATGAAAAACTGTTTTTT

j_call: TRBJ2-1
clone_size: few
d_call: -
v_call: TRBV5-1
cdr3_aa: CASSLGAGEQFF
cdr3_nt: TGCGCCAGCAGCTTGGGGGCAGGTGAGCAGTTCTTC

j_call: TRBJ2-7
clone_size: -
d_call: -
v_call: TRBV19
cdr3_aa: CASSTQGNYYEQYF
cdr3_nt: TGTGCCAGTAGTACCCAGGGCAACTACTACGAGCAGTACTTC

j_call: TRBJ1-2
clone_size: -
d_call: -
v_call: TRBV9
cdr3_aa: CASSPGGGFGYTF
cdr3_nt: TGTGCCAGCAGCCCAGGCGGAGGGTTCGGCTACACCTTC

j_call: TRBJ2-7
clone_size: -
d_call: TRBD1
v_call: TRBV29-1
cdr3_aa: CSVEEGTGNEQYF
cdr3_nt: TGCAGCGTTGAAGAGGGGACAGGGAACGAGCAGTACTTC

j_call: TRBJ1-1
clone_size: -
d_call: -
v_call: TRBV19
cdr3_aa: CASVPRGGNTEAFF
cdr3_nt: TGTGCCAGTGTTCCCAGGGGAGGGAACACTGAAGCTTTCTTT

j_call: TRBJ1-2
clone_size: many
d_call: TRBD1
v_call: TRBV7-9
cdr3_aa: CASSLAWQGGYGYTF
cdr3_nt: TGTGCCAGCAGCTTAGCGTGGCAGGGGGGCTATGGCTACACCTTC

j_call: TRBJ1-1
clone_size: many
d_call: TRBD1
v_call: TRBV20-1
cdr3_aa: CSATDRGAEAFF
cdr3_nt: TGCAGTGCCACGGACAGGGGGGCTGAAGCTTTCTTT

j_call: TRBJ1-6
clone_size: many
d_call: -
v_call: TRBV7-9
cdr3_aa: CASSLEGDGSPLHF
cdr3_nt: TGTGCCAGCAGCTTAGAGGGAGACGGGTCACCCCTCCACTTT

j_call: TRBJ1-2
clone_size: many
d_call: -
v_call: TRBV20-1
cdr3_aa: CSASPGGYTF
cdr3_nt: TGCAGTGCTAGTCCTGGAGGCTACACCTTC

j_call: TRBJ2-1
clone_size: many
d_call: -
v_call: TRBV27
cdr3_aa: CASSFFSSLDEQFF
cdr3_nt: TGTGCCAGCAGTTTCTTCTCTAGCCTGGATGAGCAGTTCTTC

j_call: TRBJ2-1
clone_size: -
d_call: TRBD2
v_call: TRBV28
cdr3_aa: CASSRPSGGGHEQFF
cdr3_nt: TGTGCCAGCAGCCGTCCTAGCGGGGGGGGACATGAGCAGTTCTTC

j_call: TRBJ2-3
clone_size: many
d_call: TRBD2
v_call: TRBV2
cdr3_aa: CASSEGGLVGDTQYF
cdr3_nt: TGTGCCAGCAGTGAAGGCGGACTAGTCGGGGATACGCAGTATTTT

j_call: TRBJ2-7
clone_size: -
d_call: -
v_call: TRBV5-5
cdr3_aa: CASSSMYRDEQYF
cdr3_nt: TGTGCCAGCAGCTCAATGTACAGGGACGAGCAGTACTTC

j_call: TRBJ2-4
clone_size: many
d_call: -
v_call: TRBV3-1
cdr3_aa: CASSIQNIQYF
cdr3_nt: TGTGCCAGCAGCATACAAAACATTCAGTACTTC

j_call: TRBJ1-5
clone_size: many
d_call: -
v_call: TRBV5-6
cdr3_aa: CASSLEGNHQPQHF
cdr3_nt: TGTGCCAGCAGCTTGGAAGGGAACCATCAGCCCCAGCATTTT

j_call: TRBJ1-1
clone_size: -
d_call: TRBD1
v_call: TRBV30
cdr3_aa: CAWSWTGMNTEAFF
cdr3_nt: TGTGCCTGGAGTTGGACAGGGATGAACACTGAAGCTTTCTTT

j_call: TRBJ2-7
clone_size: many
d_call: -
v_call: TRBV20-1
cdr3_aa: CSARASSRFYEQYF
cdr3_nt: TGCAGTGCAAGGGCCTCCTCCAGGTTTTACGAGCAGTACTTC

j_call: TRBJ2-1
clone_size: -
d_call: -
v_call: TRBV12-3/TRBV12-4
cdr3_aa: CASRGPADNEQFF
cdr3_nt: TGTGCCAGCCGAGGTCCCGCCGACAATGAGCAGTTCTTC

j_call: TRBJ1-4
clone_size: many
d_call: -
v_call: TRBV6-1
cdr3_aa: CASSEGHFEKLFF
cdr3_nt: TGTGCCAGCAGCGAGGGACATTTTGAAAAACTGTTTTTT

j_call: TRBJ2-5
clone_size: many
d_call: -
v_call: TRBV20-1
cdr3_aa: CSARDWVVQETQYF
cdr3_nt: TGCAGTGCTAGAGACTGGGTCGTCCAAGAGACCCAGTACTTC

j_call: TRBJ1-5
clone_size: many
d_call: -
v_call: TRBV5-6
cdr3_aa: CASSLHGGRSSNQPQHF
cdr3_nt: TGTGCCAGCAGCTTACATGGGGGGCGTTCGAGCAATCAGCCCCAGCATTTT

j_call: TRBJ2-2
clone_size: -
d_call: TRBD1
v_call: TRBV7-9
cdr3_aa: CASQAGGLLGELFF
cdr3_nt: TGTGCCTCACAGGCAGGGGGCCTCCTCGGGGAGCTGTTTTTT

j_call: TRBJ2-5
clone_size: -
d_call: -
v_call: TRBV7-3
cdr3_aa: CASSLAGSQETQYF
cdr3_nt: TGTGCCAGCAGCTTAGCAGGGTCCCAAGAGACCCAGTACTTC

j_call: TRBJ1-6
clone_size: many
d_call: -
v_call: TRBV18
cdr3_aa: CASSPTRANNSPLHF
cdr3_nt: TGTGCCAGCTCACCCACCAGGGCGAATAATTCACCCCTCCACTTT

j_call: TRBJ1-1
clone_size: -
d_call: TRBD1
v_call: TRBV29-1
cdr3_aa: CSVAEEGATEAFF
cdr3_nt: TGCAGCGTTGCCGAGGAGGGGGCCACTGAAGCTTTCTTT

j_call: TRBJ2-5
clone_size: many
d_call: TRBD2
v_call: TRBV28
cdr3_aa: CASSRRSGRAGKTQYF
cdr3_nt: TGTGCCAGCAGTCGACGGAGCGGGAGGGCCGGAAAGACCCAGTACTTC

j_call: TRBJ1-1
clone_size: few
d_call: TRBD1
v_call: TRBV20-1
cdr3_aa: CSARSSRGSTEAFF
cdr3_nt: TGCAGTGCTAGATCTTCCAGGGGGAGCACTGAAGCTTTCTTT

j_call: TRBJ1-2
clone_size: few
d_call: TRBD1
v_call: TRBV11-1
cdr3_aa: CASRPRTGSNYGYTF
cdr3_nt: TGTGCCAGCAGACCCAGGACAGGGTCTAACTATGGCTACACCTTC

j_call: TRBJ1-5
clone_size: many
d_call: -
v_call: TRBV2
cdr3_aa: CASRGDNQPQHF
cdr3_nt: TGTGCCAGCAGGGGAGACAATCAGCCCCAGCATTTT

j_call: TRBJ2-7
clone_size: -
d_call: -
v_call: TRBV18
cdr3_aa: CASSPLDGGRPGHEQYF
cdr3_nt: TGTGCCAGCTCACCACTGGACGGGGGGCGCCCGGGTCACGAGCAGTACTTC

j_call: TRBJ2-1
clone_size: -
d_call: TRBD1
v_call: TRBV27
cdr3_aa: CASSWDSYNEQLF
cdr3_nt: TGTGCCAGCAGTTGGGACAGTTACAATGAGCAGCTCTTC

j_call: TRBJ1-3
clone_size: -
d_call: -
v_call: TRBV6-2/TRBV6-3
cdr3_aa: CASSYRLGAEKPSFSGNTIYF
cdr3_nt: TGTGCCAGCAGTTACCGCCTCGGGGCCGAGAAGCCTAGCTTCTCTGGAAACACCATATATTTT

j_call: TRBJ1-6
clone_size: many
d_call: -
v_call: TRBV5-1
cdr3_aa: CASSLEQGAGLSPLHF
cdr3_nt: TGCGCCAGCAGCTTGGAACAGGGCGCCGGTTTGTCACCCCTCCACTTT

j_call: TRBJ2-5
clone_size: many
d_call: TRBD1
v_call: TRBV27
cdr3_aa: CASTPTGTEHLETQYF
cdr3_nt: TGTGCCAGCACCCCGACCGGGACAGAACATCTGGAGACCCAGTACTTC

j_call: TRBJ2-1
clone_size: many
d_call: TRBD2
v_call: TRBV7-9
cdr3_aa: CASSPPGLAIVNEQFF
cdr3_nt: TGTGCCAGCAGCCCTCCGGGACTAGCGATAGTAAATGAGCAGTTCTTC

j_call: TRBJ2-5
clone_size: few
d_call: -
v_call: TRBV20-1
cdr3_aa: CSAREFLRGPETQYF
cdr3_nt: TGCAGTGCTAGAGAGTTTTTGCGGGGGCCAGAGACCCAGTACTTC